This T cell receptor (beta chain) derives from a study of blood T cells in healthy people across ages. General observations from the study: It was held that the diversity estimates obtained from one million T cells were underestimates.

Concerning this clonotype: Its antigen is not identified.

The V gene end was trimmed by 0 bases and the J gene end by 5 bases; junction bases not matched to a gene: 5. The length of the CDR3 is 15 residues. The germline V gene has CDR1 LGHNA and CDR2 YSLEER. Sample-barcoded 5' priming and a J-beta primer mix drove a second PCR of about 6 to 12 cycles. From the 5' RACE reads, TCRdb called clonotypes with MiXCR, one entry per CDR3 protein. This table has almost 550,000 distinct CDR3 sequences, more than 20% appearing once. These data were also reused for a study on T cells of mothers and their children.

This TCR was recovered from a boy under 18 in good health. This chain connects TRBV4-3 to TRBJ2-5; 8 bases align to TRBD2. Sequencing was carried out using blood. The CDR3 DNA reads TGCGCCAGCAGCCAAGATCGGGGGGGCTGGGAGACCCAGTACTTC. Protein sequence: CASSQDRGGWETQYF.